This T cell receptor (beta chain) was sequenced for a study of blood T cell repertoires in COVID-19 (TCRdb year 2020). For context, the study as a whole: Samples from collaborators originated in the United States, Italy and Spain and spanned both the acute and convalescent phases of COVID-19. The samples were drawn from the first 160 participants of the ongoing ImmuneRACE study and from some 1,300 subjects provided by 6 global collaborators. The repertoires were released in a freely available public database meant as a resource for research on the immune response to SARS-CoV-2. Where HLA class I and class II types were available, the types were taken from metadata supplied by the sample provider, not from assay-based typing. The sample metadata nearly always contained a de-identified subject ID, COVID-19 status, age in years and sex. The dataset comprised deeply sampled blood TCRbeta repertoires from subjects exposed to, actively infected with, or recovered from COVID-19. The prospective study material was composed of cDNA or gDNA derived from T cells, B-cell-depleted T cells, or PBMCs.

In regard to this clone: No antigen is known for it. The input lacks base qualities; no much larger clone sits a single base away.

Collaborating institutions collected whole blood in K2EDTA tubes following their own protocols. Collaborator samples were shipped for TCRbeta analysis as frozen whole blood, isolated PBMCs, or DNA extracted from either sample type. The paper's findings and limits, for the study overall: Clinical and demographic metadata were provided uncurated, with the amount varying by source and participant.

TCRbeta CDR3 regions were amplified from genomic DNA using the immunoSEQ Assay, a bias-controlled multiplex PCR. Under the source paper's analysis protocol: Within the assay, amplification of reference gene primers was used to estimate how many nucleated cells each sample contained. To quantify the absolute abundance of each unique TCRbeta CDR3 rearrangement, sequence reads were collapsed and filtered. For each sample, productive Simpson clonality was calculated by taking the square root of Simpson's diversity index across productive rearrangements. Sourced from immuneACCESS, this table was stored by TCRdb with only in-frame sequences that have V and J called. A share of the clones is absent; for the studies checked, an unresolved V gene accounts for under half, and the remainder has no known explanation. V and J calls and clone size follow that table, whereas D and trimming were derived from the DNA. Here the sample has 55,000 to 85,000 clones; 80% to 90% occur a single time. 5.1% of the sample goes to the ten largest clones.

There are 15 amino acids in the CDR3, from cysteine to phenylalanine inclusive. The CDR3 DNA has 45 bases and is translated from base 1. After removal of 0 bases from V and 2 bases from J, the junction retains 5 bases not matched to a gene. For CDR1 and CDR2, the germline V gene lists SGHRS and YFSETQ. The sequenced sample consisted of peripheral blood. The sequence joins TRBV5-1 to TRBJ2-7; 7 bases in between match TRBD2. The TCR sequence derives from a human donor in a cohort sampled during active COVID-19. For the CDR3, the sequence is CASSLAASGAYEQYF. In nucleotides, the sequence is TGCGCCAGCAGCTTGGCAGCTAGCGGAGCCTACGAGCAGTACTTC.